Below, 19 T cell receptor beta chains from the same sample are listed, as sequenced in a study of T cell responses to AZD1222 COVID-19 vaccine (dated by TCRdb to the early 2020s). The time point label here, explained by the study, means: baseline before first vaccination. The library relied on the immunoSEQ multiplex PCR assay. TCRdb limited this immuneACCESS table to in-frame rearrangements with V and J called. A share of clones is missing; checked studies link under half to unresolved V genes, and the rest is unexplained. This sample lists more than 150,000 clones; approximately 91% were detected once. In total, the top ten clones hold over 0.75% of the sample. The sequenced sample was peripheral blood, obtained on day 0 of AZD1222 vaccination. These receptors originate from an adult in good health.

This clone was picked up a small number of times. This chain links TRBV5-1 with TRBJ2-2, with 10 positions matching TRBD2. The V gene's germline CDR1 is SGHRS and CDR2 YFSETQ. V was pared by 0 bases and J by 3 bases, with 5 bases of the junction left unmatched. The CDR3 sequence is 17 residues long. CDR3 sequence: CASSLGSSGRDTGELFF. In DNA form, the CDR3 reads TGCGCCAGCAGCTTGGGATCTAGCGGGAGAGACACCGGGGAGCTGTTTTTT.

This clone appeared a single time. CDR3 DNA sequence: TGTGCCAGCTCACCAGGAGGACGCCCGCATGAAGCTTTCTTT. Protein product: CASSPGGRPHEAFF. The chain employs TRBV18 and TRBJ1-1; D is unresolved. V lost 2 bases to trimming and J lost 7 bases, with 14 bases between them. The CDR3 spans 14 residues. Germline lookup yields CDR1 KGHSH and CDR2 LQKENI.

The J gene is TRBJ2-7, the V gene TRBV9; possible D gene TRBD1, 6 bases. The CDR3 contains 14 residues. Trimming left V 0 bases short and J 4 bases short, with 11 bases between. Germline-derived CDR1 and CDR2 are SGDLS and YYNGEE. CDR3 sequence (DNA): TGTGCCAGCAGCGTAGCTACAGGGTCTTACGAGCAGTACTTC. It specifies CASSVATGSYEQYF.

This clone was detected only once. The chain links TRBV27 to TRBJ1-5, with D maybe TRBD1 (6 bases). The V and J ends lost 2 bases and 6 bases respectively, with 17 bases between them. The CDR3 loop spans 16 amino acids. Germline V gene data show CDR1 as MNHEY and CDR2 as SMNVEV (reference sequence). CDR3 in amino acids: CASSLKGGQAGQPQHF. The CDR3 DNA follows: TGTGCCAGCAGTTTAAAGGGGGGGCAGGCGGGTCAGCCCCAGCATTTT.

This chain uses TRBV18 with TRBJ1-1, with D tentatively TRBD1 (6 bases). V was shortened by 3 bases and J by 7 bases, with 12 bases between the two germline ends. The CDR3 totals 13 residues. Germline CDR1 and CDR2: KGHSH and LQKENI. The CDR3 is CASSPNREDEAFF. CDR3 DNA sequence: TGTGCCAGCTCACCCAACAGGGAGGATGAAGCTTTCTTT.

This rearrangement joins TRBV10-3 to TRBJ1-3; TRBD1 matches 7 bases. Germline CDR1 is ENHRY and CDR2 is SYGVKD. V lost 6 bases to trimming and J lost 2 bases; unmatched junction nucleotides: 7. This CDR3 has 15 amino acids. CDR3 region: CAISLDRDTGNTIYF. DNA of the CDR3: TGTGCCATCAGCCTCGACAGGGATACTGGAAACACCATATATTTT.

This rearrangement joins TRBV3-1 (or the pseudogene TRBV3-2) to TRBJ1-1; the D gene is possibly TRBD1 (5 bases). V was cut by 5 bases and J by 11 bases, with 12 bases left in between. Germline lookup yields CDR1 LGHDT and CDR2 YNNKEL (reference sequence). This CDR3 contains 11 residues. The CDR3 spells CASSLGERAFF. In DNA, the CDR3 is TGTGCCAGCAGCTTGGGGGAAAGGGCTTTCTTT.

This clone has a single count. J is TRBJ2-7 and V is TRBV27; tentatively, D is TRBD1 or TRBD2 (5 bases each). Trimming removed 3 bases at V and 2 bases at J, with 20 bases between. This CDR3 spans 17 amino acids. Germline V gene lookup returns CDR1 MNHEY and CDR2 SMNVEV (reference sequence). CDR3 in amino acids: CASSFLAQSPGPYEQYF. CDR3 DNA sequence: TGTGCCAGCAGTTTTCTTGCCCAATCCCCGGGACCCTACGAGCAGTACTTC.

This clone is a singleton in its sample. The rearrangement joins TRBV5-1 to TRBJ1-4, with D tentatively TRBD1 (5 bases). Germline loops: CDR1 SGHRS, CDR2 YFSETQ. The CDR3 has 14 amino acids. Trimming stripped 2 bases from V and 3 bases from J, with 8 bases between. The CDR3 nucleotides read TGCGCCAGCAGCTTTCAGGGCGCTAATGAAAAACTGTTTTTT. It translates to CASSFQGANEKLFF.

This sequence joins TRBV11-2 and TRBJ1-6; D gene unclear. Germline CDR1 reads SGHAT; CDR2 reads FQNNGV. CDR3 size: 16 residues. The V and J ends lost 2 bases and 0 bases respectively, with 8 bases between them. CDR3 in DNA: TGTGCCAGCAGCTTACCCCCGAGCTCCTATAATTCACCCCTCCACTTT. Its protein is CASSLPPSSYNSPLHF.

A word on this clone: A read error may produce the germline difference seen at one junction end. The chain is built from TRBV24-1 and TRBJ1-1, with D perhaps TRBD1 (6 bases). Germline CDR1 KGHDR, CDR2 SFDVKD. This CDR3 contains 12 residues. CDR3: CASRGANAEAFF. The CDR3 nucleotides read TGTGCCTCCCGGGGGGCGAACGCTGAAGCTTTCTTT.

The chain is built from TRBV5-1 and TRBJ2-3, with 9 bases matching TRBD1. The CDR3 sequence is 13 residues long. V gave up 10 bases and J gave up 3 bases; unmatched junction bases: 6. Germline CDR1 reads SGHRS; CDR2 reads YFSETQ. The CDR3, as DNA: TGCGCCTCCGCCGGGACAGGGACAGATACGCAGTATTTT. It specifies CASAGTGTDTQYF.

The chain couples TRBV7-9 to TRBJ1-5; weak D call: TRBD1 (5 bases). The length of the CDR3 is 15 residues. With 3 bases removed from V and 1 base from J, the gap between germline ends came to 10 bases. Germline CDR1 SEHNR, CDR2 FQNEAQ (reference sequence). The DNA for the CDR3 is TGTGCCAGCAGCTTTGGGGGGTTAAGCAATCAGCCCCAGCATTTT. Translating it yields CASSFGGLSNQPQHF.

CDR3 nucleotide sequence: TGTGCCAGCAGCTACGAGCGGGGGGGCCTGCATGAGCAGTTCTTC. Translated: CASSYERGGLHEQFF. The J gene is TRBJ2-1, the V gene TRBV7-9, with 10 nucleotides matching TRBD2. Per germline, CDR1 SEHNR and CDR2 FQNEAQ (reference sequence). This CDR3 region has 15 residues. V gave up 4 bases and J gave up 8 bases; unmatched junction bases: 8.

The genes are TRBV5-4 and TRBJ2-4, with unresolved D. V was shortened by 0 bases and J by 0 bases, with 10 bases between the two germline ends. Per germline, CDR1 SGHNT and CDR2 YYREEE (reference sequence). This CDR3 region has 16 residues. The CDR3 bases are TGTGCCAGCAGCTTGGATCAGGCCGTAGCCAAAAACATTCAGTACTTC. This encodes CASSLDQAVAKNIQYF.

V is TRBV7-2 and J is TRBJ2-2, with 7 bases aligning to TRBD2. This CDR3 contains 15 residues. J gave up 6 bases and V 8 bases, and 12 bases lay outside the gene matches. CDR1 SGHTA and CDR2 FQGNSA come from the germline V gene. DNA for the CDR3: TGTGCCAGCTCCCGTGGAGAGGGGAGGGCCGGGGAGCTGTTTTTT. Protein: CASSRGEGRAGELFF.

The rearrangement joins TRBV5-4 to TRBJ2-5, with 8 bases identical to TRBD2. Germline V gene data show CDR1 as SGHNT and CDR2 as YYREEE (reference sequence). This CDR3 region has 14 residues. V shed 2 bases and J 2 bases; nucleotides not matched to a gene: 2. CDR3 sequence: CASSFSSGQETQYF. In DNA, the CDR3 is TGTGCCAGCAGCTTCTCTAGCGGGCAAGAGACCCAGTACTTC.

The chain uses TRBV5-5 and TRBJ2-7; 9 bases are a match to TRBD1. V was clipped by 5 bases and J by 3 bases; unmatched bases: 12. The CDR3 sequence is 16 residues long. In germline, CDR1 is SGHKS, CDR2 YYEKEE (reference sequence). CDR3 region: CASRPAMTGGYYEQYF. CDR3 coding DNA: TGTGCCAGCAGACCCGCCATGACAGGGGGATACTACGAGCAGTACTTC.

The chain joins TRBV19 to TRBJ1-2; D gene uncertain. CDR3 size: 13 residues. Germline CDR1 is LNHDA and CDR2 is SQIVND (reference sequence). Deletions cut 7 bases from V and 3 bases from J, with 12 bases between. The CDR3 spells CASTYSGDYGYTF. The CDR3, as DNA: TGTGCCAGTACCTATTCCGGGGACTATGGCTACACCTTC. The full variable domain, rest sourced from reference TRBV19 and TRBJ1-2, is DGGITQSPKYLFRKEGQNVTLSCEQNLNHDAMYWYRQDPGQGLRLIYYSQIVNDFQKGDIAEGYSVSREKKESFPLTVTSAQKNPTAFYLCASTYSGDYGYTFGSGTRLTVV.